One and the same sample provided the 20 T cell receptor beta chains below, sequenced in a study of blood T cell repertoires in COVID-19. Sequencing was performed with immunoSEQ multiplex PCR; in TCRdb, only in-frame clones are kept and a portion is missing. Of 350,000 to 450,000 clones detected, 80% to 85% appear once; the ten largest clones hold approximately 5.4%. The sequencing sample was made of PBMCs or T cells enriched from blood (not recorded which). The receptors were gathered from a woman between 45 and 60 years old who had recovered from COVID-19.

V and J are TRBV25-1 and TRBJ1-6; 8 bases fit TRBD1. CDR3 length equals 14 residues. Looked up from germline, CDR1 is MGHDK and CDR2 is SYGVNS. V trimming: 5 bases; J trimming: 6 bases; junction bases outside the gene matches: 3. The DNA for the CDR3 is TGTGCCAGCAGTAAGACAGGGGTTAATTCACCCCTCCACTTT. It specifies CASSKTGVNSPLHF.

The J gene is TRBJ1-5, the V gene TRBV24-1; perhaps TRBD1 as D (6 bases). This CDR3 has 14 amino acids. V was cut by 7 bases and J by 1 base, with 10 bases left in between. Germline CDR1 reads KGHDR; CDR2 reads SFDVKD. The CDR3 coding sequence is TGTGCCACCAGCGGACAGAACAGCAATCAGCCCCAGCATTTT. This translates into CATSGQNSNQPQHF.

The V and J genes are TRBV4-1 and TRBJ1-2; D is unresolved. The CDR3 spans 15 residues. The germline V gene encodes CDR1 MGHRA and CDR2 YSYEKL. Trimming took off 0 bases at V and 3 bases at J, with 11 bases between the two ends. The CDR3 DNA sequence: TGCGCCAGCAGCCAAGAAGCTCCCGGGTACTATGGCTACACCTTC. This codes for CASSQEAPGYYGYTF.

The gene calls are TRBV10-1 and TRBJ2-6; weak D call: TRBD2 (5 bases). CDR1 and CDR2 (germline): WNHNN, SYGVQD (reference sequence). Trimming took off 2 bases at V and 0 bases at J, with 5 bases between the two ends. There are 15 residues in the CDR3. This chain's CDR3 is CASSEEGSGANVLTF. The CDR3 bases are TGCGCCAGCAGTGAGGAGGGCTCTGGGGCCAACGTCCTGACTTTC.

The chain employs TRBV6-5 and TRBJ1-2, with D perhaps matching TRBD1 (6 bases). Germline CDR1 is MNHEY and CDR2 is SVGAGI. The CDR3 loop spans 13 amino acids. CDR3 region: CAVGARGNYGYTF. CDR3 nucleotide sequence: TGTGCAGTCGGCGCGAGGGGGAACTATGGCTACACCTTC.

The chain carries TRBV10-3 and TRBJ1-1; 7 bases are shared with TRBD1. V lost 5 bases and J lost 3; bases outside the gene matches: 9. The CDR3 contains 15 residues. CDR1 and CDR2 from the germline V gene are ENHRY and SYGVKD. The CDR3 sequence: CAISTQGPGDTEAFF. Here the CDR3 DNA reads TGTGCCATCAGTACACAGGGGCCGGGGGACACTGAAGCTTTCTTT.

The chain combines TRBV5-1 with TRBJ2-3, with a weak D call TRBD2 (5 bases). This CDR3 comprises 14 residues. Germline loops: CDR1 SGHRS, CDR2 YFSETQ. Trimming removed 4 bases at V and 5 bases at J, with 14 bases between. In nucleotides, the CDR3 is TGCGCCAGCAGCCTCAGCCCGGCGGGAGATACGCAGTATTTT. Its protein is CASSLSPAGDTQYF.

The chain has TRBV6-5 and TRBJ1-2; TRBD1 aligns across 7 bases. CDR1 and CDR2 (germline): MNHEY, SVGAGI. The CDR3 runs to 15 residues. V trimming: 6 bases; J trimming: 4 bases; junction bases outside the gene matches: 11. CDR3: CASSSQQGRGYGYTF. CDR3 nucleotides: TGTGCCAGCAGCTCTCAACAGGGGCGAGGCTATGGCTACACCTTC.

Worth noting for this clone: A junction boundary mismatches the germline segment, possibly from a read error. The CDR3 coding sequence is TGTGCCAGCAGCCCGGGGACTAGCGGGTCCCACTTC. Protein product: CASSPGTSGSHF. The chain employs TRBV5-8 and TRBJ2-7; 12 nucleotides align to TRBD2. CDR3 length equals 12 residues. Looked up from germline, CDR1 is SGHTS and CDR2 is YDEGEE.

CDR3 in DNA: TGTGCCAGCAGCTTAGGTACAGGAAATGAAAAACTGTTTTTT. It is translated as CASSLGTGNEKLFF. The genes are TRBV7-9 and TRBJ1-4; D possibly corresponds to TRBD1 (5 bases). The V and J ends lost 1 base and 5 bases respectively, with 8 bases between them. The CDR3 is 14 amino acids. Germline CDR1 reads SEHNR; CDR2 reads FQNEAQ (reference sequence). Complete variable domain (other parts from reference TRBV7-9 and TRBJ1-4): DTGVSQNPRHKITKRGQNVTFRCDPISEHNRLYWYRQTLGQGPEFLTYFQNEAQLEKSRLLSDRFSAERPKGSFSTLEIQRTEQGDSAMYLCASSLGTGNEKLFFGSGTQLSVL.

This CDR3 reads CAWSRDSAYEQYF. The CDR3 nucleotides read TGTGCCTGGAGTCGGGACAGCGCCTACGAGCAGTACTTC. The V call is TRBV30, the J call TRBJ2-7, with 7 bases that match TRBD1. CDR1 and CDR2 (germline): GTSNPN, SVGIG (reference sequence). The junction had 3 bases not matched to a gene; V was cut back by 2 bases and J by 2 bases. The CDR3 spans 13 residues.

This chain joins TRBV15 and TRBJ1-1; D perhaps matches TRBD1 (5 bases). Per the germline V gene, CDR1 is LNHNV and CDR2 is YYDKDF (reference sequence). Trimming removed 1 base from V and 6 bases from J, with 15 bases in between. The CDR3 contains 15 residues. CDR3 protein: CATSRGPGGLAEAFF. CDR3 bases: TGTGCCACCAGCAGAGGACCGGGGGGTCTGGCTGAAGCTTTCTTT.

The CDR3 DNA reads as TGTGCCAGCAGTGGTGAGTGGGCCCCCTACGAGCAGTACTTC. Residues: CASSGEWAPYEQYF. The V call is TRBV6-2 or TRBV6-3, the J call TRBJ2-7; D not certain. CDR3 length equals 14 residues. V shed 5 bases and J shed 2 bases, with 13 bases lying between them. Germline lookup yields CDR1 MNHEY and CDR2 SVGEGT.

The chain recombines TRBV2 with TRBJ1-2; tentatively, D is TRBD1 (6 bases). Germline values: CDR1 SNHLY, CDR2 FYNNEI. The CDR3 loop spans 14 amino acids. Trimming removed 10 bases at V and 4 bases at J, with 19 bases between. CDR3 region: CATLQGLRSYGYTF. In DNA, the CDR3 is TGTGCCACCCTACAGGGCCTGAGGAGCTATGGCTACACCTTC.

This clone was found once. This chain connects TRBV7-9 to TRBJ1-4, with a tentative D call TRBD1 (6 bases). Germline V gene sequence: CDR1 SEHNR, CDR2 FQNEAQ (reference sequence). The V and J ends lost 4 bases and 9 bases respectively, with 18 bases between them. This CDR3 has 15 residues. CDR3 in DNA: TGTGCCAGCAGCTCAATAACCCAGGGGCCGCAAAAACTGTTTTTT. It codes for CASSSITQGPQKLFF.

The chain combines TRBV3-1 (or the pseudogene TRBV3-2) with TRBJ1-2; 8 bases align to TRBD1. Germline loops: CDR1 LGHDT, CDR2 YNNKEL (reference sequence). V trimming: 0 bases; J trimming: 7 bases; junction bases outside the gene matches: 7. This CDR3 is built from 15 residues. The CDR3 region is CASSQDARGRFGYTF. CDR3 nucleotide sequence: TGTGCCAGCAGCCAAGATGCCAGGGGGCGGTTTGGCTACACCTTC.

The chain has TRBV2 and TRBJ1-3; 10 positions agree with TRBD1. The CDR3 totals 17 residues. V gave up 7 bases and J gave up 0 bases; unmatched junction bases: 9. The germline V gene has CDR1 SNHLY and CDR2 FYNNEI. The CDR3 loop reads CASTDRTGGLSGNTIYF. In nucleotides, the CDR3 is TGTGCCAGCACCGACAGGACAGGGGGGCTCTCTGGAAACACCATATATTTT. Together with reference TRBV2 and TRBJ1-3, the CDR3 gives the full variable domain: EPEVTQTPSHQVTQMGQEVILRCVPISNHLYFYWYRQILGQKVEFLVSFYNNEISEKSEIFDDQFSVERPDGSNFTLKIRSTKLEDSAMYFCASTDRTGGLSGNTIYFGEGSWLTVV.

This chain connects TRBV5-1 to TRBJ2-5; D is perhaps TRBD2 (6 bases). There are 14 residues in the CDR3. Germline CDR1 reads SGHRS; CDR2 reads YFSETQ. Trimming removed 4 bases at V and 1 base at J, with 11 bases between. The CDR3 DNA reads as TGCGCCAGCAGCCCGACGCGGGGCCAAGAGACCCAGTACTTC. It encodes CASSPTRGQETQYF.

This clone was picked up many times. V usage is TRBV6-5 and J usage is TRBJ2-2, with 7 bases matching TRBD2. The CDR3 has 15 residues. Germline V CDR1 and CDR2: MNHEY, SVGAGI. V was pared by 1 base and J by 6 bases, with 5 bases of the junction left unmatched. CDR3 protein: CASSYWGREAGELFF. The CDR3 bases are TGTGCCAGCAGTTACTGGGGACGGGAGGCCGGGGAGCTGTTTTTT.

The rearrangement joins TRBV5-6 to TRBJ2-5; no reliable D call. Trimming took off 1 base at V and 2 bases at J, with 9 bases between the two ends. Germline CDR1 and CDR2: SGHDT and YYEEEE. There are 14 residues in the CDR3. This CDR3 is CASSLPGTQETQYF. The CDR3 DNA reads TGTGCCAGCAGCTTGCCGGGTACGCAAGAGACCCAGTACTTC.